Listed here is a single TCR beta chain. J was trimmed by 5 bases and V by 3 bases; bases with no gene match: 4. CDR1 is SGHRS and CDR2 is YFSETQ in the germline V gene. CDR3 length: 14 amino acids. These data come from a study of T cell changes during pregnancy in multiple sclerosis. Sequenced by immunoSEQ multiplex PCR; TCRdb stores in-frame clones only, minus some. This repertoire shows 35,000 to 50,000 clones, roughly 90% found once; its top ten account for roughly 0.61%. Source: CD4+ T cells from peripheral blood mononuclear cells, taken in the first trimester of pregnancy. The chain couples TRBV5-1 to TRBJ1-4; 7 bases match TRBD1. The TCR comes from a female donor with multiple sclerosis, enrolled in a pregnancy study. CDR3 region: CASSSGQMNEKLFF. CDR3 nucleotide sequence: TGCGCCAGCAGCTCGGGACAGATGAATGAAAAACTGTTTTTT. Full variable domain (missing parts from reference TRBV5-1 and TRBJ1-4): KAGVTQTPRYLIKTRGQQVTLSCSPISGHRSVSWYQQTPGQGLQFLFEYFSETQRNKGNFPGRFSGRQFSNSRSEMNVSTLELGDSALYLCASSSGQMNEKLFFGSGTQLSVL.